What follows is one T cell receptor beta chain and its context. What it binds is unknown. This CDR3 comprises 19 residues. Germline V gene lookup returns CDR1 SGHTA and CDR2 FQGTGA. J gave up 0 bases and V 5 bases, and 11 bases lay outside the gene matches. These data are taken from a study of cytomegalovirus exposure and HLA in healthy donors. PCR primers comprised 60 Vbeta and 13 Jbeta primers. Clones were sequenced by immunoSEQ multiplex PCR, and TCRdb holds only the in-frame ones, with some missing. Its clone listing holds some 110,000 clones. Study-level points and caveats: What a later analysis reportedly showed was that an Asian-associated ancestry cluster had fewer N-insertions than the roughly 700-donor mean. Immune exposure information comprised only CMV serostatus. HLA allele associations emerged for about 16,000 TCR beta sequences in a later analysis, at 0.05 false discovery rate.

The genes are TRBV7-3 and TRBJ2-6; 9 bases fit TRBD1. The sample comprised PBMCs. This TCR came from a man aged 40-49 years in good health and CMV-seropositive. In DNA, the CDR3 is TGTGCCAGCAGCCACTTAGGACAGGGGCGAATCTCTGGGGCCAACGTCCTGACTTTC. Its protein is CASSHLGQGRISGANVLTF.